Listed below are T cell receptor beta chains from one sample, sequenced in a study of vaccination and CD4 T cells after COVID-19. One entry per CDR3 protein results from TCRdb running MiXCR on the PCR reads. This table holds 9,500 to 13,000 distinct CDR3 sequences, around 28% found once. No antigen has been identified for these receptors. The sequences come from CD4+ T cells from blood, cultured in vitro, collected before SARS-CoV-2 vaccination. These receptors all come from a human donor who received a COVID-19 vaccine. Both conserved end residues are trimmed from each CDR3. Clone size appears in some rows only: once, few, many, or a class for an expanded clone.

cdr3_aa: ASSQRGGPEAF; v_call: TRBV7-2; clone_size: few; j_call: TRBJ1-1
cdr3_aa: ASSRSGGNYNEQF; v_call: TRBV6-2/TRBV6-3; clone_size: NA; j_call: TRBJ2-1
cdr3_aa: ASTRSTGGILWGQPQH; v_call: TRBV2; clone_size: NA; j_call: TRBJ1-5
cdr3_aa: ASTLDRGGTGAF; v_call: TRBV2; clone_size: NA; j_call: TRBJ1-1
cdr3_aa: ASSFSRGDGADTQY; v_call: TRBV7-9; clone_size: NA; j_call: TRBJ2-3
cdr3_aa: ASSQVGTKLAGHNEQF; v_call: TRBV4-2; clone_size: NA; j_call: TRBJ2-1
cdr3_aa: ASSIEGTPNQPQH; v_call: TRBV19; clone_size: NA; j_call: TRBJ1-5
cdr3_aa: ATSDPDRDGYGYT; v_call: TRBV24-1; clone_size: medium-sized; j_call: TRBJ1-2
cdr3_aa: SANKHTGGLQDTEAF; v_call: TRBV20-1; clone_size: few; j_call: TRBJ1-1
cdr3_aa: ATSDFVGAGHTGELF; v_call: TRBV24-1; clone_size: NA; j_call: TRBJ2-2
cdr3_aa: ASSEDSRLPRETQY; v_call: TRBV25-1; clone_size: NA; j_call: TRBJ2-5
cdr3_aa: ARARGYRQPGNQPQH; v_call: TRBV10-1; clone_size: NA; j_call: TRBJ1-5
cdr3_aa: ASRPGSGNTIY; v_call: TRBV5-1; clone_size: NA; j_call: TRBJ1-3
cdr3_aa: ASSGVGGRYEKLF; v_call: TRBV2; clone_size: NA; j_call: TRBJ1-4
cdr3_aa: ASSWGSNTEAF; v_call: TRBV5-1; clone_size: NA; j_call: TRBJ1-1
cdr3_aa: ASSNTGLAYEQY; v_call: TRBV7-2; clone_size: NA; j_call: TRBJ2-7
cdr3_aa: ASSIALSYEQY; v_call: TRBV19; clone_size: NA; j_call: TRBJ2-7
cdr3_aa: ASSEARGFGTQY; v_call: TRBV6-1; clone_size: hyperexpanded; j_call: TRBJ2-5
cdr3_aa: ASSSRTERETQY; v_call: TRBV7-9; clone_size: NA; j_call: TRBJ2-5
cdr3_aa: ACKTGGAGTGELF; v_call: TRBV30; clone_size: NA; j_call: TRBJ2-2
cdr3_aa: ASSPRQAANYGYT; v_call: TRBV12-3/TRBV12-4; clone_size: few; j_call: TRBJ1-2
cdr3_aa: ATIRTGGRSRDYGYT; v_call: TRBV15; clone_size: medium-sized; j_call: TRBJ1-2
cdr3_aa: SASAGWSVNYNEQF; v_call: TRBV20-1; clone_size: few; j_call: TRBJ2-1
cdr3_aa: ASSFGRQNTEAF; v_call: TRBV5-1; clone_size: few; j_call: TRBJ1-1
cdr3_aa: ASRPLAGARDTQY; v_call: TRBV11-2; clone_size: NA; j_call: TRBJ2-3
cdr3_aa: ASSQSLTRGARRDEQY; v_call: TRBV4-2; clone_size: NA; j_call: TRBJ2-7
cdr3_aa: ASSYGFLAKNIQY; v_call: TRBV6-2/TRBV6-3; clone_size: NA; j_call: TRBJ2-4
cdr3_aa: SADRGGYGYT; v_call: TRBV29-1; clone_size: NA; j_call: TRBJ1-2
cdr3_aa: ASSDRHSGDYGYT; v_call: TRBV2; clone_size: few; j_call: TRBJ1-2
cdr3_aa: ASSTLTGPTEAF; v_call: TRBV12-3/TRBV12-4; clone_size: NA; j_call: TRBJ1-1
cdr3_aa: ASSIGTGGRPLLPEAF; v_call: TRBV19; clone_size: NA; j_call: TRBJ1-1
cdr3_aa: AIRTSGGGGTDTQY; v_call: TRBV10-3; clone_size: few; j_call: TRBJ2-3
cdr3_aa: ASSQSGQGFNYGYT; v_call: TRBV5-1; clone_size: few; j_call: TRBJ1-2
cdr3_aa: ASSLDRDQPQH; v_call: TRBV11-1; clone_size: few; j_call: TRBJ1-5
cdr3_aa: ASRETGGLNTEAF; v_call: TRBV5-1; clone_size: NA; j_call: TRBJ1-1
cdr3_aa: ASSSYGAMNTEAF; v_call: TRBV12-3/TRBV12-4; clone_size: NA; j_call: TRBJ1-1
cdr3_aa: ASSPRRTKVLETQY; v_call: TRBV12-3/TRBV12-4; clone_size: few; j_call: TRBJ2-5
cdr3_aa: ASSELSSGTDTQY; v_call: TRBV10-1; clone_size: NA; j_call: TRBJ2-3
cdr3_aa: AISESELRRNGYT; v_call: TRBV10-3; clone_size: medium-sized; j_call: TRBJ1-2
cdr3_aa: ASSPPLPNSPLH; v_call: TRBV18; clone_size: few; j_call: TRBJ1-6
cdr3_aa: SASLPQQRSTDTQY; v_call: TRBV20-1; clone_size: few; j_call: TRBJ2-3
cdr3_aa: ASRDDYGYT; v_call: TRBV27; clone_size: NA; j_call: TRBJ1-2
cdr3_aa: ASAEAVQETQY; v_call: TRBV7-6; clone_size: NA; j_call: TRBJ2-5
cdr3_aa: AWSSLDRGTQPQH; v_call: TRBV30; clone_size: medium-sized; j_call: TRBJ1-5
cdr3_aa: ATSERQGEQY; v_call: TRBV24-1; clone_size: NA; j_call: TRBJ2-7
cdr3_aa: ASSGTRYNSPLH; v_call: TRBV19; clone_size: few; j_call: TRBJ1-6
cdr3_aa: AISASLAGGPNEQF; v_call: TRBV10-3; clone_size: medium-sized; j_call: TRBJ2-1
cdr3_aa: ASSFRGSALSNEQF; v_call: TRBV5-6; clone_size: NA; j_call: TRBJ2-1
cdr3_aa: ASSPVGQTDTQY; v_call: TRBV4-1; clone_size: NA; j_call: TRBJ2-3